Below, 2 T cell receptor beta chains from the same sample are listed, as sequenced in a study of control samples from healthy donors and cancer patients. Clones were read by immunoSEQ multiplex PCR, and TCRdb kept only the in-frame ones, dropping some. This sample has 75,000 to 100,000 clones, with 80% to 95% found just once. Sequencing was done on a sample of blood. Receptor source: a human donor in good health. The donor label of this sample is uncertain.

The gene calls are TRBV2 and TRBJ1-2; D may be TRBD1 (6 bases). Germline V gives CDR1 SNHLY, CDR2 FYNNEI. With 5 bases removed from V and 3 bases from J, the gap between germline ends came to 22 bases. The CDR3 is made up of 17 amino acids. CDR3 in amino acids: CASSRLPQGSMDYGYTF. DNA of the CDR3: TGTGCCAGCAGTCGTCTCCCACAGGGATCAATGGACTATGGCTACACCTTC.

This chain uses TRBV5-6 with TRBJ1-5; D gene unclear. Germline V gene lookup returns CDR1 SGHDT and CDR2 YYEEEE. This CDR3 is 14 amino acids long. V was trimmed by 4 bases and J by 1 base, leaving 9 bases between them. The CDR3 nucleotides are TGTGCCAGCAGCGCTGGACGGAGCAATCAGCCCCAGCATTTT. Translation: CASSAGRSNQPQHF.